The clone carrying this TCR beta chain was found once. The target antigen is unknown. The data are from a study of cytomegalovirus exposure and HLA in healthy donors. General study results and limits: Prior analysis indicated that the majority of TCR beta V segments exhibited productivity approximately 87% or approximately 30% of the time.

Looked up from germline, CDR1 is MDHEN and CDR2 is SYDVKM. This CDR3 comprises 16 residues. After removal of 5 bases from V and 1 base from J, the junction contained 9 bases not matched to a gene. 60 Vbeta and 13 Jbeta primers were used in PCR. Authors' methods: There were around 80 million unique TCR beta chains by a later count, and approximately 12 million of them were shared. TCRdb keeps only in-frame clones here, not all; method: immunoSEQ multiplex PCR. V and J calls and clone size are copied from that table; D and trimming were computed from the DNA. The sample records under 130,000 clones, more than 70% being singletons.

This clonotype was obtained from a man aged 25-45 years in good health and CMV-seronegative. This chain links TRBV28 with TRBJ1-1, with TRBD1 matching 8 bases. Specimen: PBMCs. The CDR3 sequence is CASSITGGKGNTEAFF. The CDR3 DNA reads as TGTGCCAGCAGTATTACAGGGGGAAAGGGGAACACTGAAGCTTTCTTT. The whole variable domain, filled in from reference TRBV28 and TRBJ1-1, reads DVKVTQSSRYLVKRTGEKVFLECVQDMDHENMFWYRQDPGLGLRLIYFSYDVKMKEKGDIPEGYSVSREKKERFSLILESASTNQTSMYLCASSITGGKGNTEAFFGQGTRLTVV.